The rows below give T cell receptor beta chains drawn from one sample of a study of T cells in Graves' hyperthyroidism and ophthalmopathy. TCRdb itself ran the multiplex PCR reads through MiXCR, one entry per CDR3 protein. This table holds approximately 720,000 distinct CDR3 sequences, roughly 20% found once. Sequencing was carried out using blood. These receptors were collected from a woman aged 45-65 years with Graves' hyperthyroidism that later progressed to Graves' ophthalmopathy. The CDR3 runs from the conserved cysteine through the conserved F or W. A D gene is named only where the DNA matches it firmly. A clone size is listed for some rows: how often the clone was seen (once, few, many), or a class if it is expanded.

>NA|TRBV6-1|NA|TRBJ1-3
CASSERSTGNTIYF
TGTGCCAGCAGTGAACGGAGTACTGGAAACACCATATATTTT
>many|TRBV5-1|NA|TRBJ1-1
CASRAGSGNTEAFF
TGCGCCAGCAGGGCAGGGTCCGGGAACACTGAAGCTTTCTTT
>few|TRBV13|NA|TRBJ2-1
CASSLARGPSYNEQFF
TGTGCCAGCAGCTTAGCTCGGGGGCCTTCCTACAATGAGCAGTTCTTC
>NA|TRBV5-1|TRBD2|TRBJ2-3
CASSLATSGGTDTQYF
TGCGCCAGCAGCTTGGCGACTAGCGGGGGCACAGATACGCAGTATTTT
>few|TRBV6-6|NA|TRBJ2-1
CASSYPYNEQFF
TGTGCCAGCAGTTACCCGTACAATGAGCAGTTCTTC
>many|TRBV5-5|NA|TRBJ2-3
CASSLQSGTTTDTQYF
TGTGCCAGCAGCTTACAAAGCGGAACGACCACAGATACGCAGTATTTT
>NA|TRBV29-1|TRBD2|TRBJ2-7
CSVGASGYEQYF
TGCAGCGTTGGGGCTAGCGGCTACGAGCAGTACTTC
>NA|TRBV10-3|NA|TRBJ2-5
CTISAGTVGETQYF
TGTACCATCAGCGCCGGGACTGTGGGAGAGACCCAGTACTTC
>NA|TRBV5-1|NA|TRBJ1-1
CASSLGSAEGAEAFF
TGCGCCAGCAGCTTGGGTTCCGCAGAGGGGGCTGAAGCTTTCTTT
>many|TRBV24-1|TRBD1|TRBJ1-1
CATSLGGETEAFF
TGTGCCACTTCGCTAGGGGGCGAGACTGAAGCTTTCTTT
>NA|TRBV18|NA|TRBJ1-5
CASSPQDSSNQPQHF
TGTGCCAGCTCACCACAAGACAGTAGCAATCAGCCCCAGCATTTT
>NA|TRBV19|NA|TRBJ2-7
CASVDYEQYF
TGTGCCAGTGTTGACTACGAGCAGTACTTC
>NA|TRBV12-3/TRBV12-4|NA|TRBJ2-2
CASSLEKGGVANTGELFF
TGTGCCAGCAGTTTAGAGAAGGGGGGGGTCGCGAACACCGGGGAGCTGTTTTTT
>few|TRBV3-1|NA|TRBJ1-3
CASSQGPRPNTIYF
TGTGCCAGCAGCCAAGGCCCTAGGCCCAACACCATATATTTT
>few|TRBV19|NA|TRBJ2-2
CASSIQSNTGELFF
TGTGCCAGTAGTATACAGTCAAACACCGGGGAGCTGTTTTTT
>NA|TRBV5-1|NA|TRBJ2-5
CASAVTTIQETQYF
TGCGCCAGCGCGGTCACGACTATCCAAGAGACCCAGTACTTC
>many|TRBV11-2|NA|TRBJ2-5
CASSLTVGGETQYF
TGTGCCAGCAGCTTGACAGTGGGGGGAGAGACCCAGTACTTC
>few|TRBV7-2|NA|TRBJ2-1
CASSLAHNPTNEQFF
TGTGCCAGCAGCTTAGCGCACAACCCGACCAATGAGCAGTTCTTC
>few|TRBV7-9|TRBD2|TRBJ2-7
CASSSGGHYEQYF
TGTGCCAGCAGCTCGGGGGGTCACTACGAGCAGTACTTC
>few|TRBV12-5|NA|TRBJ2-2
CASGLQITGELFF
TGTGCTAGTGGTTTGCAGATCACCGGGGAGCTGTTTTTT
>few|TRBV4-1|NA|TRBJ2-7
CASSRLKSDSDEQYF
TGCGCCAGCAGCCGACTCAAGTCCGATTCGGACGAGCAGTACTTC
>few|TRBV5-6|NA|TRBJ2-5
CASSQASTAETQYF
TGTGCCAGCAGCCAAGCGTCAACGGCAGAGACCCAGTACTTC
>NA|TRBV4-2|NA|TRBJ1-4
CASSQDFGGSTEKLFF
TGTGCCAGCAGCCAAGATTTTGGGGGCTCCACTGAAAAACTGTTTTTT
>NA|TRBV5-1|TRBD1|TRBJ2-2
CASSLRTGLGGELFF
TGCGCCAGCAGCTTGAGGACAGGCCTTGGCGGGGAGCTGTTTTTT
>few|TRBV10-1|NA|TRBJ2-6
CASSGSLRGGPGANVLTF
TGCGCCAGCAGTGGTTCTTTGCGTGGGGGCCCTGGGGCCAACGTCCTGACTTTC
>few|TRBV2|NA|TRBJ2-1
CASSYSGNNEQFF
TGTGCCAGCAGTTATAGCGGCAACAATGAGCAGTTCTTC
>few|TRBV27|TRBD1|TRBJ1-1
CASSPMTGLKTEAFF
TGTGCCAGCAGTCCCATGACAGGGCTGAAAACTGAAGCTTTCTTT
>NA|TRBV14|NA|TRBJ1-2
CASSQDLAGGAGYGYTF
TGTGCCAGCAGCCAAGATCTTGCCGGGGGCGCCGGCTATGGCTACACCTTC
>few|TRBV2|NA|TRBJ1-4
CASSEVRDTNEKLFF
TGTGCCAGCAGTGAAGTCAGGGACACTAATGAAAAACTGTTTTTT
>NA|TRBV9|TRBD1|TRBJ2-7
CASSVRGQGYEQYF
TGTGCCAGCAGCGTAAGGGGACAGGGCTACGAGCAGTACTTC
>NA|TRBV4-1|NA|TRBJ1-2
CASSQDKGNYGYTF
TGCGCCAGCAGCCAAGACAAGGGGAACTATGGCTACACCTTC